Listed here are 29 T cell receptor beta chains from one sample, sequenced in a study of Graves' ophthalmopathy and Graves' hyperthyroidism. RNA transcripts yielded amplified TCR beta CDR3 regions. RT-PCR in the first round used HTBI primers; a second-round multiplex PCR followed. MiXCR, applied by TCRdb to the multiplex PCR reads, yields one record per CDR3 protein. Here the sample spans 900,000 to 1,200,000 distinct CDR3 sequences, about 40% being singletons. Sequences were obtained from peripheral blood or thyroid tissue (not recorded which). These receptors were taken from an adult man with Graves' hyperthyroidism.

This clonotype was detected many times. V and J are TRBV10-3 and TRBJ2-5; 12 bases fit TRBD2. This CDR3 has 15 amino acids. Germline V gene sequence: CDR1 ENHRY, CDR2 SYGVKD. J lost 7 bases, V lost 6 bases, and 9 bases had no gene match. In nucleotides, the CDR3 is TGTGCCATCAGGATGACTAGCGGGGGACCCGGGACCCAGTACTTC. As protein: CAIRMTSGGPGTQYF.

This clonotype is a singleton in its sample. The junction departs from the called germline gene at one end, perhaps through a read error. V and J are TRBV7-8 and TRBJ2-7; D perhaps matches TRBD1 (6 bases). The CDR3 contains 15 residues. CDR1 SGHVS and CDR2 FQNEAQ come from the germline V gene. Here the CDR3 DNA reads TGCGCCAGCAGCCAAGGACGTTACAGGGACTACGAGCAGTACTTC. Translation: CASSQGRYRDYEQYF. Based on the CDR3 plus reference TRBV7-8 and TRBJ2-7, the full variable domain is GAGVSQSPRYKVAKRGQDVALRCDPISGHVSLFWYQQALGQGPEFLTYFQNEAQLDKSGLPSDRFFAERPEGSVSTLKIQRTQQEDSAVYLCASSQGRYRDYEQYFGPGTRLTVT.

In this sample, this clonotype turned up many times. The chain carries TRBV7-2 and TRBJ2-7, with a possible D match to TRBD2 (7 bases). The CDR3 covers 15 residues. Trimming left V 5 bases short and J 5 bases short, with 19 bases between. The germline gives CDR1 SGHTA, CDR2 FQGNSA. The CDR3 reads CASSPYGEGEDEQYF. CDR3 bases: TGTGCCAGCAGCCCCTACGGGGAGGGGGAAGACGAGCAGTACTTC.

This clonotype was counted many times. V is TRBV29-1 and J is TRBJ2-7; tentatively, D is TRBD1 (5 bases). V was clipped by 0 bases and J by 6 bases, with 15 bases between them. This CDR3 spans 14 amino acids. Germline V lookup: CDR1 SQVTM, CDR2 ANQGSEA. As DNA, the CDR3 is TGCAGCGTTGAAGATCCCAGGGTTCGTGGCGAGCAGTACTTC. Its protein product is CSVEDPRVRGEQYF.

This clonotype has ten or more counts. V usage is TRBV2 and J usage is TRBJ1-1; possible D gene TRBD1, 6 bases. CDR1 and CDR2 (germline): SNHLY, FYNNEI. This CDR3 is 13 amino acids long. Between the trimmed V and J ends, which lost 6 bases and 1 base, there was a span of 9 bases. As DNA, the CDR3 is TGTGCCAGCAGAGGGGGGTCGAACACTGAAGCTTTCTTT. It codes for CASRGGSNTEAFF.

This chain links TRBV27 with TRBJ1-1, with 11 bases aligning to TRBD1. This CDR3 comprises 15 residues. Germline CDR1 and CDR2: MNHEY and SMNVEV (reference sequence). With 7 bases clipped from V and 5 bases from J, the junction kept 9 bases outside the gene matches. The CDR3 DNA follows: TGTGCCAGCATAGGGACAGGGGGGGGACTTACTGAAGCTTTCTTT. Amino acids: CASIGTGGGLTEAFF.

In this sample, this clonotype turned up a few times. V usage is TRBV19 and J usage is TRBJ2-5; either TRBD1 or TRBD2 may fit D (6 bases each). V was cut by 6 bases and J by 2 bases, with 13 bases left in between. Per germline, CDR1 LNHDA and CDR2 SQIVND (reference sequence). The CDR3 spans 14 residues. The CDR3 reads CASRPRGLQETQYF. As DNA, the CDR3 is TGTGCCAGTAGGCCCCGGGGGCTTCAAGAGACCCAGTACTTC.

This clonotype occurred many times. The rearrangement uses TRBV12-3 or TRBV12-4 and TRBJ2-5; D is uncertain. The CDR3 loop spans 14 amino acids. V was trimmed by 5 bases and J by 1 base, leaving 11 bases between them. The CDR3, as DNA: TGTGCCAGCAGTCCGCGAAACAGCCAAGAGACCCAGTACTTC. It translates to CASSPRNSQETQYF.

This clonotype was observed at least ten times. This CDR3 reads CAISSPGRISGNTIYF. The CDR3 region has the DNA TGTGCCATCAGTAGTCCGGGACGGATCTCTGGAAACACCATATATTTT. V is TRBV10-3 and J is TRBJ1-3; tentative D call: TRBD1 (5 bases). V dropped 5 bases and J dropped 0 bases, with 14 bases sitting between them. The CDR3 has 16 residues. Germline loops: CDR1 ENHRY, CDR2 SYGVKD.

This clonotype was seen ten or more times. The chain has TRBV20-1 and TRBJ1-1; D possibly corresponds to TRBD1 (6 bases). The germline V and J ends were trimmed by 6 bases and 3 bases, with 17 bases remaining between them. Per the germline V gene, CDR1 is DFQATT and CDR2 is SNEGSKA (reference sequence). The CDR3 has 14 amino acids. The CDR3 region is CSAPDRMGYTEAFF. The CDR3 coding sequence is TGCAGTGCCCCAGACAGGATGGGTTACACTGAAGCTTTCTTT.

This clonotype was counted at least ten times. The chain is built from TRBV7-9 and TRBJ2-5; D unclear. The ends were cut back, 5 bases at V and 3 bases at J, with 10 bases in the middle. The CDR3 has 13 amino acids. The germline V gene encodes CDR1 SEHNR and CDR2 FQNEAQ (reference sequence). In DNA form, the CDR3 reads TGTGCCAGCAGCCCCTGGACGGAAGAGACCCAGTACTTC. Amino acid sequence: CASSPWTEETQYF. Full variable domain (rest looked up from reference TRBV7-9 and TRBJ2-5): DTGVSQNPRHKITKRGQNVTFRCDPISEHNRLYWYRQTLGQGPEFLTYFQNEAQLEKSRLLSDRFSAERPKGSFSTLEIQRTEQGDSAMYLCASSPWTEETQYFGPGTRLLVL.

This clonotype was found many times. The chain links TRBV19 to TRBJ2-7, with D unresolved. The germline V and J ends were trimmed by 3 bases and 6 bases, with 9 bases remaining between them. Germline CDR1 and CDR2: LNHDA and SQIVND (reference sequence). The CDR3 consists of 12 residues. The CDR3 sequence: CASSMTHGEQYF. CDR3 coding DNA: TGTGCCAGTAGTATGACCCACGGCGAGCAGTACTTC.

V usage is TRBV20-1 and J usage is TRBJ2-5; D uncertain. The CDR3 spans 13 residues. V lost 3 bases and J lost 4, with 12 bases in between. CDR1 and CDR2 (germline): DFQATT, SNEGSKA (reference sequence). Here the CDR3 reads CSASASFPETQYF. CDR3 DNA: TGCAGTGCTAGTGCGAGCTTCCCAGAGACCCAGTACTTC.

This clonotype was observed many times. V and J are TRBV20-1 and TRBJ1-6; D perhaps matches TRBD1 (5 bases). Germline lookup yields CDR1 DFQATT and CDR2 SNEGSKA (reference sequence). V was pared by 0 bases and J by 6 bases, with 15 bases between. This CDR3 spans 16 amino acids. The CDR3 coding sequence is TGCAGTGCTAGAGATACGGGCCAGGGTTTTAATTCACCCCTCCACTTT. Its translation is CSARDTGQGFNSPLHF.

This clonotype was recorded a few times. The chain uses TRBV6-2 or TRBV6-3 and TRBJ2-7; D may be TRBD2 (6 bases). The CDR3 is made up of 15 amino acids. Trimming left V 2 bases short and J 2 bases short, with 13 bases between. Germline CDR1 is MNHEY and CDR2 is SVGEGT. The CDR3 DNA sequence: TGTGCCAGCAGTTACGGGCGGGGAGCGCCCTACGAGCAGTACTTC. Protein sequence: CASSYGRGAPYEQYF.

This clonotype was observed many times. V and J are TRBV5-1 and TRBJ2-7; D not resolved. V was trimmed by 0 bases and J by 2 bases, leaving 9 bases between them. The CDR3 covers 14 residues. Germline lookup yields CDR1 SGHRS and CDR2 YFSETQ. The CDR3 sequence is CASSLAAKTYEQYF. CDR3 DNA: TGCGCCAGCAGCTTGGCGGCGAAAACCTACGAGCAGTACTTC.

This clonotype was recorded a few times. The DNA for the CDR3 is TGTGCCAGCAGTTTAGCTCTAACAGGGGGCAATCAGCCCCAGCATTTT. This sequence encodes CASSLALTGGNQPQHF. V gene TRBV12-3 or TRBV12-4 combines with J gene TRBJ1-5, with 7 positions matching TRBD1. CDR3 length equals 16 residues. V shed 0 bases and J 2 bases; nucleotides not matched to a gene: 4.

CDR3 residues: CATSRTGGGVLTF. In nucleotides, the CDR3 is TGTGCCACCTCAAGGACAGGGGGGGGCGTCCTGACTTTC. This chain links TRBV24-1 with TRBJ2-6; 10 nucleotides agree with TRBD1. J lost 12 bases, V lost 9 bases, and 7 bases had no gene match. Germline assignment: CDR1 KGHDR and CDR2 SFDVKD. This CDR3 has 13 amino acids.

The rearrangement joins TRBV25-1 to TRBJ1-5; unclear D gene. There are 17 residues in the CDR3. Trimming cost V 7 bases and J 1 base, with 20 bases left between them. Germline CDR1 is MGHDK and CDR2 is SYGVNS. This CDR3 reads CASTSPAARSSNQPQHF. CDR3 bases: TGTGCCAGCACCTCCCCGGCGGCGCGGAGCAGCAATCAGCCCCAGCATTTT.

The chain joins TRBV9 to TRBJ1-1; D might be TRBD1 (5 bases). Germline V gene sequence: CDR1 SGDLS, CDR2 YYNGEE. There are 15 residues in the CDR3. Trimming cost V 3 bases and J 4 bases, with 16 bases left between them. The CDR3 sequence: CASSASGWGTTEAFF. Here the CDR3 DNA reads TGTGCCAGCAGCGCCTCAGGGTGGGGCACCACTGAAGCTTTCTTT. The full variable domain, with the rest looked up from reference TRBV9 and TRBJ1-1, is DSGVTQTPKHLITATGQRVTLRCSPRSGDLSVYWYQQSLDQGLQFLIQYYNGEERAKGNILERFSAQQFPDLHSELNLSSLELGDSALYFCASSASGWGTTEAFFGQGTRLTVV.

Of note for this clonotype: One base away lies a much larger clone, so this may be a sequencing read error. The chain combines TRBV2 with TRBJ1-1, with TRBD1 matching over 9 bases. The CDR3 runs to 12 residues. Germline V lookup: CDR1 SNHLY, CDR2 FYNNEI. Losses at the gene ends were 8 bases for V and 5 bases for J; bases not matched to a gene: 3. CDR3 DNA: TGTGCCAGCGGGACAGGGTTGACTGAAGCTTTCTTT. Protein: CASGTGLTEAFF.

The chain has TRBV7-6 and TRBJ1-1; possibly TRBD1 for D (5 bases). Trimming removed 5 bases at V and 4 bases at J, with 20 bases between. Germline loops: CDR1 SGHVS, CDR2 FNYEAQ. The length of the CDR3 is 16 residues. The CDR3 sequence: CASSQDLLGRGTEAFF. Here the CDR3 DNA reads TGTGCCAGCAGCCAAGATTTACTCGGGAGGGGCACTGAAGCTTTCTTT. Looking up the rest from reference TRBV7-6 and TRBJ1-1 gives the full variable domain: GAGVSQSPRYKVTKRGQDVALRCDPISGHVSLYWYRQALGQGPEFLTYFNYEAQQDKSGLPNDRFSAERPEGSISTLTIQRTEQRDSAMYRCASSQDLLGRGTEAFFGQGTRLTVV.

This clonotype was observed at least ten times. The rearrangement joins TRBV29-1 to TRBJ2-7, with 9 bases identical to TRBD1. The CDR3 has 13 residues. The germline CDR1 and CDR2 sequences are SQVTM and ANQGSEA. The junction had 8 bases not matched to a gene; V was cut back by 6 bases and J by 5 bases. CDR3 loop: CSVDGTGSDEQYF. The CDR3 region has the DNA TGCAGCGTCGACGGGACAGGGAGCGACGAGCAGTACTTC.

This sequence joins TRBV4-3 and TRBJ1-3; unclear D gene. Germline CDR1 and CDR2: LGHNA and YSLEER. CDR3 size: 14 residues. Trimming stripped 1 base from V and 2 bases from J, with 6 bases between. DNA for the CDR3: TGCGCCAGCAGCCAAGGGCTGGCTGGAAACACCATATATTTT. Its protein product is CASSQGLAGNTIYF.

This clonotype was detected ten times or more. Its ends do not fully match the called genes, so a read error is possible. J is TRBJ2-7 and V is TRBV20-1; D perhaps matches TRBD2 (5 bases). CDR1 and CDR2 from the germline V gene are DFQATT and SNEGSKA (reference sequence). CDR3 length equals 13 residues. CDR3 sequence reads: CSASSPSSHEQYF. The CDR3 DNA sequence: TGCAGTGCTAGTAGTCCTAGCTCCCACGAGCAGTACTTC.

The chain has TRBV10-3 and TRBJ1-5, with 7 positions matching TRBD1. Germline assignment: CDR1 ENHRY and CDR2 SYGVKD. J gave up 11 bases and V 9 bases, and 10 bases lay outside the gene matches. The CDR3 extends over 12 amino acids. CDR3 DNA sequence: TGTGCCATGGGCACAGGGGTAGAGACCCAGCATTTT. This translates into CAMGTGVETQHF.

The gene calls are TRBV29-1 and TRBJ1-1; D is possibly TRBD1 (6 bases). Germline CDR1 and CDR2: SQVTM and ANQGSEA. Trimming cost V 8 bases and J 2 bases, with 12 bases left between them. The CDR3 has 12 amino acids. DNA for the CDR3: TGCAGCAGTAGGACAGCAAACACTGAAGCTTTCTTT. This codes for CSSRTANTEAFF.

A word on this clonotype: The germline gene is not matched at one end of the junction; a read error may be the cause. The gene calls are TRBV24-1 and TRBJ2-2; 11 bases are shared with TRBD2. The CDR3 runs 18 residues. Germline V lookup: CDR1 KGHDR, CDR2 SFDVKD. CDR3 residues: CASSPSISGGAEGGELFF. The CDR3 nucleotides are TGTGCCAGCAGTCCCTCCATTAGCGGGGGGGCCGAGGGCGGGGAGCTGTTTTTT.

This clonotype was seen at least ten times. The rearrangement uses TRBV20-1 and TRBJ2-7; 10 positions agree with TRBD1. Per the germline V gene, CDR1 is DFQATT and CDR2 is SNEGSKA (reference sequence). The CDR3 covers 15 residues. The V gene end was trimmed by 6 bases and the J gene end by 3 bases; junction bases not matched to a gene: 11. CDR3 in DNA: TGCAGTGCGATAAAGCCGGGACAGGGGTTCTACGAGCAGTACTTC. Amino acids: CSAIKPGQGFYEQYF.